This is a list of T cell receptor beta chains from one sample in a study of ipilimumab plus nivolumab after autologous stem cell transplantation. The data were produced by immunoSEQ multiplex PCR, yet TCRdb's version contains in-frame clones alone and is incomplete. The repertoire holds some 41,000 clones, more than 85% seen once, with roughly 0.9% in the top ten. The sequenced sample was PBMCs, obtained in a trial of ipilimumab plus nivolumab as post-transplant consolidation. The receptors originated from a male donor with multiple myeloma. Both conserved end residues are part of each CDR3. Each record gives: J gene, D gene, V gene, clone size, CDR3 DNA, CDR3 protein. The D gene is left open where the match is weak. The size field is filled for only some rows; it gives once, few, many or a size class.

TRBJ1-2	TRBD1	TRBV4-2	.	TGTGCCAGCAGCCAAGATAGGGGGACAGGGGGTAGTGGCACCTTC	CASSQDRGTGGSGTF
TRBJ1-1	.	TRBV6-5	.	TGTGCCAGCAGTCAACGTCGGGGGGCTAGCACTGAAGCTTTCTTT	CASSQRRGASTEAFF
TRBJ2-1	.	TRBV13	medium-sized	TGTGCCAGCAGCTTCCGGGACCCCTACAATGAGCAGTTCTTC	CASSFRDPYNEQFF
TRBJ2-5	.	TRBV5-8	.	TGTGCCAGCAGCTTGGGGCTTACCCAAGAGACCCAGTACTTC	CASSLGLTQETQYF
TRBJ1-4	.	TRBV6-1	.	TGTGCCAGCAGTGACACAGGGTTGGGTAATGAAAAACTGTTTTTT	CASSDTGLGNEKLFF
TRBJ1-1	.	TRBV28	few	TGTGCCAGCGTAGCAGTTAACACTGAAGCTTTCTTT	CASVAVNTEAFF
TRBJ2-7	.	TRBV7-2	.	TGTGCCAGCAGTCAAGGACCGAGCTCCTACGAGCAGTACTTC	CASSQGPSSYEQYF
TRBJ2-6	.	TRBV29-1	.	TGCAGCGTTGTGGGGTCTGGGGCCAACGTCCTGACTTTC	CSVVGSGANVLTF
TRBJ2-5	.	TRBV6-6	.	TGTGCCAGCAGTTCGGGACAACAACAAGAGACCCAGTACTTC	CASSSGQQQETQYF
TRBJ2-7	.	TRBV19	.	TGTGCCAGTAGTCCCCAGACGAACGAGCAGTACTTC	CASSPQTNEQYF
TRBJ2-7	.	TRBV4-1	.	TGCGCCAGCAGCCAAGGAGCTGGGGGGAACTTGGCCTACGAGCAGTACTTC	CASSQGAGGNLAYEQYF
TRBJ1-4	TRBD1	TRBV7-6	.	TGTGCCAGCAGCCTCCGACAGGGGACCCCTAATGAAAAACTGTTTTTT	CASSLRQGTPNEKLFF
TRBJ2-5	TRBD2	TRBV27	.	TGTGCCAGCCGTCGGGGGGTGTTGGAGACCCAGTACTTC	CASRRGVLETQYF
TRBJ2-4	TRBD1	TRBV7-2	.	TGTGCCAGCAGCTTAGCGGGCGGGACAGGGCAAAACATTCAGTACTTC	CASSLAGGTGQNIQYF
TRBJ2-7	TRBD1	TRBV11-1	.	TGTGCCAGCAGCGTGACAGGGGGCGAGCAGTACTTC	CASSVTGGEQYF
TRBJ1-1	TRBD1	TRBV7-2	.	TGTGCCAGCAGCCTTCAACAGGGGACTGAAGCTTTCTTT	CASSLQQGTEAFF
TRBJ2-5	TRBD1	TRBV18	.	TGTGCCAGCTCACCTTTACAGGGGCAAGAGACCCAGTACTTC	CASSPLQGQETQYF
TRBJ2-7	TRBD2	TRBV28	.	TGTGCCAGCAGTCTCCCCACTAGCGGGGTGATACAGACCTACGAGCAGTACTTC	CASSLPTSGVIQTYEQYF
TRBJ2-7	.	TRBV6-5	once	TGTGCCAGCAGTTACCTCCCGGAGGGGGCGTACGAGCAGTACTTC	CASSYLPEGAYEQYF
TRBJ1-2	.	TRBV9	.	TGTGCCAGCAGCGTAGCTGAGGGTCTCTACTATGGCTACACCTTC	CASSVAEGLYYGYTF
TRBJ2-1	.	TRBV7-2	.	TGTGCCAGCAGCCCTCAGGGGTATGAGCAGTTCTTC	CASSPQGYEQFF
TRBJ2-3	.	TRBV6-5	.	TGTGCCAGCAGTAACACTGTTATGCGTACAGATACGCAGTATTTT	CASSNTVMRTDTQYF
TRBJ1-6	TRBD1	TRBV18	.	TGTGCCAGCTCACCAGGACAGGCCTATAATTCACCCCTCCACTTT	CASSPGQAYNSPLHF
TRBJ2-7	.	TRBV7-2	.	TGTGCCAGCAGCTCGATAGCGCCACCCTACGAGCAGTACTTC	CASSSIAPPYEQYF
TRBJ2-1	TRBD2	TRBV7-2	once	TGTGCCAGCAGCCCTAGACTAGCGGGAAACAATGAGCAGTTCTTC	CASSPRLAGNNEQFF
TRBJ2-3	TRBD1	TRBV5-6	.	TGTGCCAGCAGCTTGGACAGGGGGAAGTTCGGCACAGATACGCAGTATTTT	CASSLDRGKFGTDTQYF
TRBJ2-7	.	TRBV9	.	TGTGCCAGCAGCCCCCAGACAGGACAACCGGGGGAGCAGTACTTC	CASSPQTGQPGEQYF
TRBJ2-1	.	TRBV18	.	TGTGCCAGCTCACGGTCGGGGGGCGGAAACAATGAGCAGTTCTTC	CASSRSGGGNNEQFF
TRBJ1-2	.	TRBV28	once	TGTGCCAGCAGTTCCACCCCCGGTGGCTACACCTTC	CASSSTPGGYTF
TRBJ1-5	.	TRBV12-1	.	TGTGCCAGCAGCCTCGCAATCGGGGGCAATCAGCCCCAGCATTTT	CASSLAIGGNQPQHF
TRBJ2-1	TRBD2	TRBV7-3	.	TGTGCCAGCAGCTCATTGAATCTAGCGGGAGGGGCTCAGTTCTTC	CASSSLNLAGGAQFF
TRBJ2-7	.	TRBV11-2	.	TGTGCCAGCAGCCCGGACAGCTACGAGCAGTACTTC	CASSPDSYEQYF
TRBJ2-7	TRBD1	TRBV7-2	.	TGTGCCAGCAGCTTGAGACAGGGGGGATCAGGCGAGCAGTACTTC	CASSLRQGGSGEQYF
TRBJ2-5	.	TRBV10-3	.	TGTGCCATCAGTGAGCCCAGAAGAGAGACCCAGTACTTC	CAISEPRRETQYF
TRBJ2-7	TRBD1	TRBV19	.	TGTGCCAGTAGTCTAGGGACAGGGGGCTTATCCGAGCAGTACTTC	CASSLGTGGLSEQYF
TRBJ2-7	TRBD2	TRBV2	.	TGTGCCAGCAGAGATGGACTAGCACCCTACGAGCGGTACTTC	CASRDGLAPYERYF
TRBJ2-3	TRBD2	TRBV14	.	TGTGCCAGCAGCCATGAACTAGCGGGTAATACAGATACGCAGTATTTT	CASSHELAGNTDTQYF
TRBJ1-5	.	TRBV28	once	TGTGCCAGCAGTTCCGGGGACCTGTGGGGCAATCAGCCCCAGCATTTT	CASSSGDLWGNQPQHF
TRBJ1-1	TRBD1	TRBV13	few	TGTGCCAGCAGCAACCGACAGGGGAGAACTGAAGCTTTCTTT	CASSNRQGRTEAFF
TRBJ1-1	.	TRBV6-5	.	TGTGCCAGCAGTTTCGGGGGGGGCCCGAACACTGAAGCTTTCTTT	CASSFGGGPNTEAFF
TRBJ2-5	TRBD2	TRBV6-1	.	TGTGCCAGCAGTGATGAGGGACTAGCGGTTGGGGGGACCCAGTACTTC	CASSDEGLAVGGTQYF
TRBJ1-5	TRBD1	TRBV18	.	TGTGCCAGCTCAGACGGGACAGGTAGTACTCCCCAGCATTTT	CASSDGTGSTPQHF
TRBJ2-6	TRBD1	TRBV5-1	.	TGCGCCAGCAGCTTCCCAGGGGGCACGGGGGCCAACGTCCTGACTTTC	CASSFPGGTGANVLTF
TRBJ1-2	TRBD1	TRBV5-4	.	TGTGCCAGCAGCTTGGGACAGGGCCTTAACTATGGCTACACCTTC	CASSLGQGLNYGYTF
TRBJ2-7	.	TRBV7-2	.	TGTGCCAGCAGCTGGGGCGGCGGGCTCTCCTACGAGCAGTACTTC	CASSWGGGLSYEQYF
TRBJ2-7	TRBD1	TRBV6-6	few	TGTGCCAGCAGTTACCCCGGGACAGGTGAATACGAGCAGTACTTC	CASSYPGTGEYEQYF
TRBJ2-7	.	TRBV5-1	once	TGCGCCAGCAGCTTGAGCGGATTTGACGAGCAGTACTTC	CASSLSGFDEQYF
TRBJ2-5	.	TRBV7-2	.	TGTGCCAGCAGCCGGGGGACCGGGGAGACCCAGTACTTC	CASSRGTGETQYF
TRBJ2-2	TRBD2	TRBV19	.	TGTGCCAGTAGTCCCCCCCGCGCTATCGCGGGGGGGCCGGTTACCGGGGAGCTGTTTTTT	CASSPPRAIAGGPVTGELFF
TRBJ1-1	TRBD1	TRBV27	.	TGTGCCAGCAGTCGGGGACAGCCGAACACTGAAGCTTTCTTT	CASSRGQPNTEAFF
TRBJ1-5	.	TRBV7-8	.	TGTGCCAGCAGCCCCAGCAGGGTGAGCAATCAGCCCCAGCATTTT	CASSPSRVSNQPQHF